The source of this T cell receptor (beta chain) is a study of glioma-infiltrating T cells after dendritic cell vaccination (TCRdb year 2016). In the study overall: Of the 15 or so glioblastoma patients in the cohort, all drawn from Phase I and II dendritic cell vaccination trials, 9 were newly diagnosed and 6 had recurrent disease. Between the early 2000s and the early 2010s, patients were given autologous tumor lysate-pulsed dendritic cell vaccination. In glioblastoma patients vaccinated with dendritic cells, deep sequencing of TCR beta CDR3 regions served to measure tumor-infiltrating lymphocyte content and to compare repertoires between tumor and blood. The vaccine was prepared from monocyte-derived dendritic cells that were cultured for 6 to 7 days with IL-4 and GM-CSF and then pulsed overnight with autologous tumor lysate. Patients received three intradermal dendritic cell vaccine injections at biweekly intervals in the arm below the axilla. TCR sequencing metrics, including TIL content and tumor-blood repertoire overlap, were correlated with survival after dendritic cell vaccination.

What this sample's time point label stands for: after dendritic cell vaccination, including at tumor progression/relapse. To be selected, patients needed enough residual fresh-frozen tumor tissue and more than two years of available survival data. Although molecular status otherwise differed among the glioblastoma patients, no patient had an isocitrate dehydrogenase mutation. PBMC were collected before vaccination, two weeks after the third vaccination, and at tumor progression when it occurred. The Qiagen DNeasy Blood extraction Kit was used to extract genomic DNA. CDR1 and CDR2 (ENHRY, SYGVKD) derive from the germline V gene. At the junction V is shortened by 6 bases and J by 5 bases, with 7 bases in between. The CDR3, from cysteine to phenylalanine, totals 11 residues. Solely the CDR3 DNA is kept, with 33 bases framed from the first base. With respect to this clone: Its antigen has not been determined. Base qualities are not recorded, but no much larger clone differs from it by a single base.

Using the immunoSEQ assay, TCRB CDR3 regions were amplified from roughly 1.9 micrograms of genomic DNA, or from all available DNA when less than that was on hand. Multiplex PCR used 60 forward primers for TCR V beta segments and 13 reverse primers for J beta segments. To estimate the number of reads per starting template, synthetic control templates were added to each sample at limiting dilution. The Illumina HiSeq System generated 87 bp sequencing reads. Concerning the study's data processing: PCR and sequencing errors were removed by merging closely related sequences with a nearest neighbor algorithm. TCR overlap was measured as the percentage of unique tumor TCR beta sequences also present in the same patient's peripheral blood. The immuneACCESS repertoire file appears here via TCRdb, limited to in-frame rearrangements. These files lack a portion of the clones; in checked studies, under half of the deficit traces to unresolved V genes, and the cause of the others is not known. V and J calls plus clone size are reproduced from that table; the DNA served to infer D and trimming. Counted in this sample were over 75,000 clones; about 81% of them appeared once. The ten largest clonotypes hold approximately 2.1% of the sample.

What the authors observed across the whole study: The cohort was small and heterogeneous, with few patients having full blood and tumor sets and even fewer initial-recurrent tumor pairs. After dendritic cell vaccination, a higher estimated pretreatment TIL content predicted longer time to progression and longer overall survival. The TCR overlap response model with three groups was called speculative and said to need prospective validation. TCR clonality showed no direct relationship with survival, which suggests that a diverse polyclonal response may matter.

The material was blood, obtained after dendritic cell vaccination. This chain joins TRBV10-3 to TRBJ1-1; the D gene cannot be named for sure. The clonotype was recovered from a human donor with glioblastoma. The bases read TGTGCCATCAGAGCGGGGACTGAAGCTTTCTTT. Its protein product is CAIRAGTEAFF.